These 25 T cell receptor beta chains share one sample of origin, sequenced in a study of blood T cell repertoires in COVID-19. Some clones are missing from TCRdb's copy, which holds only in-frame ones; the method was immunoSEQ multiplex PCR. The sample has around 180,000 clones; roughly 80% are singletons. The sequencing sample was made of PBMCs or T cells enriched from blood (not recorded which). The receptors originated from a man aged 50-60 years who had recovered from COVID-19.

This sequence joins TRBV2 and TRBJ2-7; unclear D gene. V lost 7 bases and J 0 bases, leaving 10 bases between the germline ends. Germline V gene data show CDR1 as SNHLY and CDR2 as FYNNEI. The CDR3 runs 13 residues. CDR3 loop: CASNGWSSYEQYF. Written as DNA, the CDR3 is TGTGCCAGCAATGGGTGGAGCTCCTACGAGCAGTACTTC.

The V and J genes are TRBV5-1 and TRBJ2-6; 12 nucleotides match TRBD2. The CDR3 spans 19 residues. Germline V CDR1 and CDR2: SGHRS, YFSETQ. The V segment lost 5 bases and the J segment 0 bases; nucleotides outside the gene matches: 9. The CDR3 nucleotides read TGCGCCAGCAGGGGGGGGACTAGCGGGTCCGCCTCTGGGGCCAACGTCCTGACTTTC. It codes for CASRGGTSGSASGANVLTF.

The chain recombines TRBV28 with TRBJ2-5, with 8 bases lining up with TRBD1. After removal of 6 bases from V and 4 bases from J, the junction contained 10 bases not matched to a gene. Germline V gene data show CDR1 as MDHEN and CDR2 as SYDVKM. This CDR3 is 15 amino acids long. The chain's CDR3 is CASRSTRGRVETQYF. The CDR3 bases are TGTGCCAGCAGATCAACCAGGGGGCGTGTAGAGACCCAGTACTTC.

The chain couples TRBV18 to TRBJ1-2, with 9 bases identical to TRBD1. Germline V CDR1 and CDR2: KGHSH, LQKENI. The CDR3 has 15 amino acids. Trimming at V came to 4 bases and at J to 4 bases, leaving 7 bases not matched to a gene. The DNA of the CDR3 is TGTGCCAGCTCACTCGAGGGGACAGGGATCTATGGCTACACCTTC. As protein: CASSLEGTGIYGYTF.

This chain connects TRBV27 to TRBJ2-2; the D gene is possibly TRBD2 (5 bases). V was trimmed by 3 bases and J by 8 bases, leaving 19 bases between them. This CDR3 region has 16 residues. Germline CDR1 and CDR2: MNHEY and SMNVEV (reference sequence). CDR3 region: CASSFLDQLGRGELFF. CDR3 sequence (DNA): TGTGCCAGCAGTTTCCTGGATCAATTGGGGAGAGGGGAGCTGTTTTTT.

This chain links TRBV10-3 with TRBJ1-2, with D perhaps TRBD1 (5 bases). Germline values: CDR1 ENHRY, CDR2 SYGVKD. Trimming pared 2 bases from V and 6 bases from J, leaving 22 bases between. CDR3 length equals 17 residues. CDR3 sequence (DNA): TGTGCCATCAGTGAGGCCCTACCGCGGGGCGTAGACGATGGCTACACCTTC. It codes for CAISEALPRGVDDGYTF.

The rearrangement joins TRBV29-1 to TRBJ2-7; D is unclear. Germline CDR1 reads SQVTM; CDR2 reads ANQGSEA. This CDR3 is built from 13 residues. Trimming removed 0 bases at V and 2 bases at J, with 8 bases between. The CDR3 DNA reads TGCAGCGTTGAAGATGGCAGAACCTACGAGCAGTACTTC. Translation: CSVEDGRTYEQYF.

The CDR3: CASSPLGGGSGDTQYF. CDR3 DNA: TGTGCCAGCAGCCCCTTAGGGGGGGGGAGCGGAGATACGCAGTATTTT. The J gene is TRBJ2-3, the V gene TRBV3-1 (or the pseudogene TRBV3-2); the D gene is possibly TRBD2 (7 bases). The germline V gene encodes CDR1 LGHDT and CDR2 YNNKEL (reference sequence). CDR3 size: 16 residues. V was shortened by 4 bases and J by 5 bases, with 19 bases between the two germline ends.

The rearrangement uses TRBV29-1 and TRBJ1-5; D remains unclear. The CDR3 is 12 amino acids. Trimming pared 5 bases from V and 3 bases from J, leaving 8 bases between. The germline CDR1 and CDR2 sequences are SQVTM and ANQGSEA. In DNA form, the CDR3 reads TGCAGCGTTTGGGAGCCCAATCAGCCCCAGCATTTT. It encodes CSVWEPNQPQHF. Based on the CDR3 plus reference TRBV29-1 and TRBJ1-5, the full variable domain is SAVISQKPSRDICQRGTSLTIQCQVDSQVTMMFWYRQQPGQSLTLIATANQGSEATYESGFVIDKFPISRPNLTFSTLTVSNMSPEDSSIYLCSVWEPNQPQHFGDGTRLSIL.

On this clone itself: The same CDR3 can be traced to other DNA sequences in this sample. The chain uses TRBV30 and TRBJ1-2; 7 bases match TRBD1. J lost 0 bases, V lost 5 bases, and 0 bases had no gene match. Germline CDR1 is GTSNPN and CDR2 is SVGIG (reference sequence). This CDR3 contains 12 residues. The CDR3 protein is CAWDRANYGYTF. CDR3 DNA sequence: TGTGCCTGGGACAGGGCTAACTATGGCTACACCTTC. Using reference TRBV30 and TRBJ1-2 for the parts outside the CDR3, the full variable domain is SQTIHQWPATLVQPVGSPLSLECTVEGTSNPNLYWYRQAAGRGLQLLFYSVGIGQISSEVPQNLSASRPQDRQFILSSKKLLLSDSGFYLCAWDRANYGYTFGSGTRLTVV.

V usage is TRBV5-1 and J usage is TRBJ1-1; 8 positions agree with TRBD1. This CDR3 comprises 14 residues. The ends lost 6 bases at V and 2 bases at J; junction bases unmatched: 6. Germline values: CDR1 SGHRS, CDR2 YFSETQ. The CDR3 DNA is TGCGCCAGCACCCTATCAGGGGGCAACACTGAAGCTTTCTTT. Encoded protein: CASTLSGGNTEAFF.

The V and J genes are TRBV24-1 and TRBJ2-7; TRBD2 matches 9 bases. This CDR3 is built from 14 residues. The junction had 7 bases not matched to a gene; V was cut back by 5 bases and J by 6 bases. Germline loops: CDR1 KGHDR, CDR2 SFDVKD. The chain's CDR3 is CATSGNAGGPEQYF. For the CDR3, the DNA is TGTGCCACCAGTGGAAATGCGGGGGGGCCCGAGCAGTACTTC.

CDR3 coding DNA: TGCGCCAGCAGCCCCCCCCCTAGCAGACACACAGATACGCAGTATTTT. Its protein is CASSPPPSRHTDTQYF. The chain links TRBV4-1 to TRBJ2-3; weak D call: TRBD2 (5 bases). Trimming pared 4 bases from V and 2 bases from J, leaving 16 bases between. Looked up from germline, CDR1 is MGHRA and CDR2 is YSYEKL. The CDR3 extends over 16 amino acids.

This clone appeared once. The chain recombines TRBV11-2 with TRBJ1-1; D unclear. Between the trimmed V and J ends, which lost 5 bases and 10 bases, there was a span of 20 bases. Germline CDR1 and CDR2: SGHAT and FQNNGV. The CDR3 contains 14 residues. CDR3 amino acids: CASSANSATLSAFF. The CDR3 DNA follows: TGTGCCAGCAGCGCCAATTCGGCGACACTGTCAGCTTTCTTT.

The chain carries TRBV23-1 and TRBJ1-5; possibly TRBD1 for D (6 bases). TRBV23-1 is an ORF, and what it does is uncertain. The CDR3 is 14 residues long. Trimming removed 3 bases at V and 4 bases at J, with 10 bases between. The CDR3 loop is CASSQDSRNQPQHF. The CDR3 DNA reads as TGCGCCAGCAGTCAGGACAGTAGAAATCAGCCCCAGCATTTT.

The chain carries TRBV7-9 and TRBJ1-1; TRBD1 might be the D (5 bases). This CDR3 comprises 13 residues. CDR1 is SEHNR, CDR2 FQNEAQ, per germline (reference sequence). The V end was cut by 4 bases, the J end by 4 bases, with 10 bases between. The CDR3 DNA follows: TGTGCCAGCAGCTCCCGGAGGGGCACTGAAGCTTTCTTT. It translates to CASSSRRGTEAFF.

This clone came up once. The chain is built from TRBV5-3 and TRBJ2-1, with D perhaps TRBD2 (5 bases). TRBV5-3 falls under the ORF class, with uncertain function. The CDR3 runs to 15 residues. The V end was cut by 8 bases, the J end by 5 bases, with 20 bases between. The CDR3 DNA is TGTGCCAGTTTTAATGGACGGCCACTAGACAATGAGCAGTTCTTC. Translated: CASFNGRPLDNEQFF.

V is TRBV30 and J is TRBJ2-3, with D tentatively TRBD2 (7 bases). Germline V lookup: CDR1 GTSNPN, CDR2 SVGIG (reference sequence). The CDR3 loop spans 11 amino acids. The CDR3 sequence: CAGGLTDTQYF. CDR3 bases: TGTGCGGGGGGGCTGACAGATACGCAGTATTTT.

The chain uses TRBV5-5 and TRBJ2-7, with D hard to call. The CDR3 has 14 residues. CDR1 is SGHKS, CDR2 YYEKEE, per germline (reference sequence). Trimming removed 3 bases from V and 0 bases from J, with 10 bases in between. The CDR3 loop is CASSSSPSSYEQYF. CDR3 DNA sequence: TGTGCCAGCAGCTCTTCTCCGAGCTCCTACGAGCAGTACTTC.

This clone is a singleton in its sample. The rearrangement joins TRBV3-1 (or the pseudogene TRBV3-2) to TRBJ1-5; possibly TRBD1 for D (5 bases). The CDR3 loop spans 16 amino acids. Germline-derived CDR1 and CDR2 are LGHDT and YNNKEL (reference sequence). Trimming stripped 3 bases from V and 1 base from J, with 13 bases between. CDR3: CASSQGGAQSNQPQHF. CDR3 DNA sequence: TGTGCCAGCAGCCAGGGAGGGGCGCAGAGCAATCAGCCCCAGCATTTT.

Only a few counts were recorded for this clone. The junction and the germline gene differ at one end; a read error may be behind it. This chain uses TRBV6-5 with TRBJ1-2, with a possible D match to TRBD1 (5 bases). Germline lookup yields CDR1 MNHEY and CDR2 SVGAGI. CDR3 size: 13 residues. CDR3 residues: CASRTEPNDGYTF. CDR3 bases: TGTGCCAGCAGGACAGAACCTAACGATGGCTACACCTTC.

The genes are TRBV30 and TRBJ2-5; D call uncertain. Germline V gene data show CDR1 as GTSNPN and CDR2 as SVGIG (reference sequence). V gave up 2 bases and J gave up 5 bases, with 6 bases separating them. CDR3 size: 11 residues. The CDR3 coding sequence is TGTGCCTGGAGTCCCCTCGAGACCCAGTACTTC. Translation: CAWSPLETQYF.

The chain employs TRBV12-3 or TRBV12-4 and TRBJ2-1; no reliable D call. The CDR3 spans 12 residues. Trimming left V 4 bases short and J 5 bases short, with 6 bases between. CDR3 in amino acids: CASSYIDNEQFF. CDR3 DNA sequence: TGTGCCAGCAGTTATATTGACAATGAGCAGTTCTTC.

This clone showed up just a few times. The rearrangement joins TRBV6-4 to TRBJ2-2; D remains ambiguous. V was trimmed by 2 bases and J by 3 bases, leaving 4 bases between them. The CDR3 loop spans 13 amino acids. Germline values: CDR1 MRHNA, CDR2 SNTAGT. The CDR3 here is CASSDRDTGELFF. DNA for the CDR3: TGTGCCAGCAGTGACCGGGACACCGGGGAGCTGTTTTTT.

The V and J genes are TRBV15 and TRBJ2-4, with 10 bases that match TRBD1. Germline values: CDR1 LNHNV, CDR2 YYDKDF (reference sequence). The length of the CDR3 is 14 residues. V lost 3 bases to trimming and J lost 7 bases; unmatched junction nucleotides: 3. The CDR3 is CATSSGQGGNIQYF. The CDR3 nucleotides are TGTGCCACCAGCAGTGGACAGGGGGGCAACATTCAGTACTTC.